This paragraph reports one T cell receptor beta chain. The antigen it recognizes is unknown. Per-nucleotide qualities are absent, and no much larger clonotype sits a single base away. These data come from a study of blood T cell repertoires in COVID-19 (dated by TCRdb to the early 2020s). Regarding the study in general: Collaborator samples came from the United States, Italy and Spain and covered acute and convalescent phases of COVID-19. The prospective study material was composed of cDNA or gDNA derived from T cells, B-cell-depleted T cells, or PBMCs. Deeply sampled blood TCRbeta repertoires from subjects exposed to, actively infected with, or recovered from COVID-19 were included in the dataset. A freely available public database, intended as a resource for researchers studying the immune response to SARS-CoV-2, is where the repertoires were released. The samples were drawn from the first 160 participants of the ongoing ImmuneRACE study and from 1,254 subjects provided by 6 global collaborators. Nearly every sample came with metadata listing a de-identified subject ID, COVID-19 status, age in years and sex. Where available, HLA class I and class II types were taken from metadata supplied by the sample provider and were not determined by assay-based typing.

Each collaborating institution followed its own protocols to collect whole blood in K2EDTA tubes. For TCRbeta analysis, collaborator samples were shipped as frozen whole blood, as isolated PBMCs, or as DNA extracted from either sample type. The immunoSEQ Assay, a bias-controlled multiplex PCR, was used to amplify TCRbeta CDR3 regions from genomic DNA. On the authors' methods: Nucleated cell counts per sample were estimated from amplification of reference gene primers within the assay. To quantify the absolute abundance of each unique TCRbeta CDR3 rearrangement, sequence reads were collapsed and filtered. For each sample, productive Simpson clonality was calculated as the square root of Simpson's diversity index across productive rearrangements. Held by TCRdb, this immuneACCESS table contains in-frame sequences only and omits some clones. Under half of the omission traces to an unresolved V gene where checked; the cause of the rest is unknown. The D gene and trimming were derived from the DNA, and the V and J assignments and clone size from that table. This sample lists roughly 100,000 clones; 89% were detected once. Around 3.4% of the sample goes to the ten largest clones.

Compared with germline, V lacks 3 bases and J lacks 8 bases; bases without a gene match: 9. The CDR3 has 14 amino acids, counting the end cysteine and phenylalanine. Of the read, only the CDR3 DNA is kept; its 42 bases are in frame from base 1. CDR1 and CDR2 are drawn from the germline V gene (reference sequence): DFQATT, SNEGSKA. Results the study describes overall, beyond this receptor: The amount of clinical and demographic metadata varied by source and participant and was provided uncurated.

The sequencing sample was made of peripheral blood. Rearrangement joined TRBV20-1 to TRBJ2-2; 7 bases in the junction line up with TRBD1. This receptor was obtained from a woman aged 55-75 years with acute or convalescent COVID-19. The DNA sequence is as follows: TGCAGTGCTAGTCTTGGACAGGCGAATGGGGAGCTGTTTTTT. This gives the protein CSASLGQANGELFF.